Listed below are T cell receptor beta chains from one sample, sequenced in a study of naive and memory T cell subsets. From the UMI-ligation and nested PCR reads, TCRdb called clonotypes with MiXCR, one entry per CDR3 protein. The sample holds about 21,000 distinct CDR3 sequences, approximately 10% seen once. Specimen: central memory CD8+ T cells from blood. The receptors here all came from a human donor in good health. Both conserved end residues are part of each CDR3.

J gene,V gene,CDR3 protein
TRBJ2-1,TRBV5-6,CASSLGRSLPATYNEQFF
TRBJ2-7,TRBV5-6,CASSLARSSYEQYF
TRBJ2-6,TRBV6-5,CASSYSSDPGANVLTF
TRBJ1-1,TRBV20-1,CSADTNRDITEAFF
TRBJ2-4,TRBV7-9,CASSYSTGLAKNIQYF
TRBJ2-5,TRBV24-1,CATSDCGGETQYF
TRBJ2-7,TRBV6-2/TRBV6-3,CASSPAGYEQYF
TRBJ2-1,TRBV20-1,CSGETSGYNEQFF
TRBJ1-5,TRBV10-2,CASSEKWSLGDQPQHF
TRBJ2-3,TRBV6-2/TRBV6-3,CASSYSRTSGRTDTQYF
TRBJ1-2,TRBV4-3,CASSQDPRSYGYTF
TRBJ2-4,TRBV27,CASSLSQGAKNIQYF
TRBJ2-3,TRBV4-2,CASSQDFSTGGRADTQYF
TRBJ1-1,TRBV20-1,CSASESKAEAFF
TRBJ1-6,TRBV27,CASSLAPGRNNSPLHF
TRBJ2-3,TRBV20-1,CSARDFQLSTDTQYF